This T cell receptor beta chain derives from a study of beta chain features in type 1 diabetes. The whole isolated RNA underwent reverse transcription, so sequencing captured expressed TCRB transcripts. The repertoire was sequenced with immunoSEQ multiplex PCR; TCRdb's copy has only in-frame clones and lacks some. The sample shows about 280,000 clones, 15% of them seen only once. Study results and limitations: Among all four CD4+ subsets, Type 1 diabetes patients had TCRB CDR3s that were moderately but significantly shorter.

The germline CDR1 and CDR2 sequences are MDHEN and SYDVKM. CDR3 size: 13 residues. Between the trimmed V and J ends, which lost 7 bases and 9 bases, there was a span of 18 bases. Remarks on this clone: What it binds is unknown.

The sequenced sample consisted of naive CD4+ T cells from blood. The source of this sequence is a man younger than 30 with type 1 diabetes. The chain recombines TRBV28 with TRBJ2-5, with D perhaps TRBD1 (6 bases). CDR3 sequence: CASKDPGTMAQYF. CDR3 nucleotides: TGTGCCAGCAAGGATCCCGGGACAATGGCCCAGTACTTC.